These 4 T cell receptor beta chains originate from one sample sequenced in a study of T-cell memory formation after mild COVID-19. TCRdb itself ran the 5' RACE reads through MiXCR, one entry per CDR3 protein. The profile shows roughly 380,000 distinct CDR3 sequences, around 27% of them singletons. Input material: PBMCs or a T cell subset sorted from them (not recorded which). The receptors come from an adult woman who had mild COVID-19 (a few samples of this study predate the infection). Cell type and time point are not known.

This clonotype was seen repeatedly, ten times or more. The V and J genes are TRBV4-1 and TRBJ1-1; no definite D call. Germline loops: CDR1 MGHRA, CDR2 YSYEKL. The V end was cut by 0 bases, the J end by 2 bases, with 13 bases between. The CDR3 loop spans 16 amino acids. Here the CDR3 reads CASSQEPSLLNTEAFF. In nucleotides, the CDR3 is TGCGCCAGCAGCCAAGAACCTTCTTTGCTAAACACTGAAGCTTTCTTT.

The V gene is TRBV10-3, the J gene TRBJ2-2; D ambiguous. Trimming cost V 10 bases and J 0 bases, with 9 bases left between them. Looked up from germline, CDR1 is ENHRY and CDR2 is SYGVKD. The CDR3 consists of 13 residues. The CDR3 protein is CATSATNTGELFF. The CDR3 region has the DNA TGTGCCACCTCGGCGACGAACACCGGGGAGCTGTTTTTT.

This chain connects TRBV10-3 to TRBJ2-1; D is perhaps TRBD1 (6 bases). V was pared by 7 bases and J by 0 bases, with 10 bases between. CDR3 length equals 14 residues. Germline V lookup: CDR1 ENHRY, CDR2 SYGVKD. The CDR3, as DNA: TGTGCCATCATGGACAGAAGCTCCTACAATGAGCAGTTCTTC. Protein product: CAIMDRSSYNEQFF.

Turning to this clonotype: One end of the junction is discordant with germline, which a read error may explain. The chain links TRBV4-1 to TRBJ2-5, with D uncertain. The CDR3 is made up of 14 amino acids. Germline CDR1 is MGHRA and CDR2 is YSYEKL. CDR3: CASSQVIGQETRYF. In DNA, the CDR3 is TGCGCCAGCAGCCAAGTAATTGGGCAAGAGACCCGGTACTTC.